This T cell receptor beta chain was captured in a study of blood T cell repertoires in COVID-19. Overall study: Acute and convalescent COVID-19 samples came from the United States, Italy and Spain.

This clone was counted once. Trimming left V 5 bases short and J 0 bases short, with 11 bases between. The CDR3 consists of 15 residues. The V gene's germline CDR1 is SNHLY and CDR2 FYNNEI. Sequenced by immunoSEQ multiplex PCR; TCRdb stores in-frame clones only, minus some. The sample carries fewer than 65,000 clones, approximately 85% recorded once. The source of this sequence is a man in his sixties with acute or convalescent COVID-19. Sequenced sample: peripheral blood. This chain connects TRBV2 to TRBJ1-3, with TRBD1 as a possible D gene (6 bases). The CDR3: CASSTGFSSGNTIYF. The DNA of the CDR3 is TGTGCCAGCAGTACAGGGTTTAGCTCTGGAAACACCATATATTTT.